This T cell receptor (beta chain) was recorded in a study of blood T cell repertoires in COVID-19. V shed 4 bases and J 2 bases; nucleotides not matched to a gene: 8. The CDR3 is 16 amino acids. The germline CDR1 and CDR2 sequences are MNHNS and SASEGT. Method: immunoSEQ multiplex PCR; TCRdb's copy keeps in-frame clones and lacks some. The table includes 200,000 to 250,000 clones, around 84% detected once. This chain joins TRBV6-1 and TRBJ2-1, with TRBD2 matching 7 bases. This clonotype was sampled from a woman between 45 and 60 years old who had recovered from COVID-19. Sample: PBMCs or T cells enriched from blood (not recorded which). CDR3 region: CASSAATGTTYNEQFF. The CDR3 DNA is TGTGCCAGCAGTGCCGCAACCGGGACTACCTACAATGAGCAGTTCTTC.